This T cell receptor (beta chain) appears in the sequencing data of a study of glioma-infiltrating T cells after dendritic cell vaccination. Measured with immunoSEQ multiplex PCR; TCRdb has only the in-frame clones, and not every one. The sample carries roughly 82,000 clones, approximately 90% recorded once. The germline V gene has CDR1 SNHLY and CDR2 FYNNEI. V was trimmed by 7 bases and J by 7 bases, leaving 14 bases between them. This CDR3 is built from 12 residues. This clonotype originated in a human donor with glioblastoma. This rearrangement joins TRBV2 to TRBJ2-7, with a weak D call TRBD1 (5 bases). The material sequenced was blood, taken before dendritic cell vaccination. CDR3 residues: CASNRFEGEQYF. The CDR3 nucleotides are TGTGCCAGCAACAGGTTCGAAGGGGAGCAGTACTTC.